Presented here are 9 T cell receptor beta chains from one specimen sequenced in a study of early T cells in non-severe SARS-CoV-2 infection. TCRdb re-derived calls from the 5' RACE reads in MiXCR, one entry per CDR3 protein. The table shows approximately 22,000 distinct CDR3 sequences, with 3.5% to 5% occurring only once. The sequenced material came from whole blood. These receptors all stem from an adult who was a healthcare worker with PCR-confirmed SARS-CoV-2 infection or an uninfected control (not recorded which).

This clonotype was found a few times. V is TRBV7-8 and J is TRBJ2-7, with TRBD2 as a possible D gene (6 bases). The CDR3 extends over 13 amino acids. The V gene lost 1 base and the J gene lost 6 bases, with 10 bases spanning the gap. The germline gives CDR1 SGHVS, CDR2 FQNEAQ. This CDR3 reads CASSLVRGGEQYF. In nucleotides, the CDR3 is TGTGCCAGCAGCTTAGTCCGGGGAGGCGAGCAGTACTTC.

The V call is TRBV12-3 or TRBV12-4, the J call TRBJ2-1, with 8 positions matching TRBD2. The V and J ends lost 5 bases and 15 bases, in that order; junction bases with no gene match: 9. There are 12 residues in the CDR3. The CDR3 reads CASSPGTSNPFF. The CDR3 DNA reads as TGTGCCAGCAGTCCGGGGACTAGTAATCCGTTCTTC.

The table lists this clonotype with many counts. The J gene is TRBJ2-1, the V gene TRBV29-1; 14 bases match TRBD2. There are 14 residues in the CDR3. CDR1 and CDR2 (germline): SQVTM, ANQGSEA. V gave up 7 bases and J gave up 8 bases; unmatched junction bases: 7. The CDR3 loop is CSAKGLAGEYEQFF. For the CDR3, the DNA is TGCAGCGCAAAGGGACTAGCGGGAGAATATGAGCAGTTCTTC.

This clonotype was found many times. V usage is TRBV20-1 and J usage is TRBJ2-5; TRBD2 agrees at 10 bases. V lost 3 bases to trimming and J lost 3 bases; unmatched junction nucleotides: 7. The CDR3 spans 15 residues. CDR1 is DFQATT, CDR2 SNEGSKA, per germline (reference sequence). This CDR3 reads CSARSLAGAEETQYF. The CDR3 coding sequence is TGCAGTGCTAGGAGTCTAGCGGGGGCGGAAGAGACCCAGTACTTC.

This clonotype was observed many times. The V and J genes are TRBV5-4 and TRBJ2-2; 11 nucleotides match TRBD2. With 4 bases clipped from V and 5 bases from J, the junction kept 10 bases outside the gene matches. The germline CDR1 and CDR2 sequences are SGHNT and YYREEE (reference sequence). This CDR3 contains 17 residues. CDR3 DNA: TGTGCCAGCAGCCCACCAGGACTAGCGGGTCGAACCGGGGAGCTGTTTTTT. Translated: CASSPPGLAGRTGELFF.

This clonotype was observed many times. This chain uses TRBV27 with TRBJ2-5; 8 nucleotides line up with TRBD2. The V gene end was trimmed by 3 bases and the J gene end by 1 base; junction bases not matched to a gene: 4. CDR1 is MNHEY and CDR2 is SMNVEV in the germline V gene (reference sequence). This CDR3 has 15 residues. The CDR3 here is CASSFLAGIQETQYF. The CDR3 coding sequence is TGTGCCAGCAGTTTCCTAGCGGGTATCCAAGAGACCCAGTACTTC.

This clonotype was seen a few times. This chain connects TRBV12-3 or TRBV12-4 to TRBJ2-1; D ambiguous. This CDR3 is 14 amino acids long. Trimming shortened V by 2 bases and J by 4 bases, and 9 bases separated the two germline ends. The CDR3 DNA follows: TGTGCCAGCAGTTTAACAGAGTTATACAATGAGCAGTTCTTC. As protein: CASSLTELYNEQFF.

This clonotype was observed many times. This chain uses TRBV7-9 with TRBJ2-1; 8 positions agree with TRBD2. J gave up 7 bases and V 3 bases, and 5 bases lay outside the gene matches. Germline V lookup: CDR1 SEHNR, CDR2 FQNEAQ (reference sequence). CDR3 length: 14 amino acids. In DNA form, the CDR3 reads TGTGCCAGCAGCTTCGCGGGAGGTGGGAATGAGCAGTTCTTC. Translation gives CASSFAGGGNEQFF.

Ten or more counts support this clonotype. The CDR3 loop reads CASSLNRLAGLGNEQFF. For the CDR3, the DNA is TGTGCCAGCAGCTTAAATCGGCTAGCGGGACTCGGCAATGAGCAGTTCTTC. V and J are TRBV7-8 and TRBJ2-1; 9 bases align to TRBD2. The CDR3 consists of 17 residues. The trim removed 2 bases at V and 6 bases at J, leaving 11 bases unmatched. Germline V gene lookup returns CDR1 SGHVS and CDR2 FQNEAQ.